This entry features one T cell receptor (beta chain) sequence. From the PCR reads, TCRdb called clonotypes with MiXCR, one entry per CDR3 protein. Among about 640,000 distinct CDR3 sequences listed, about 20% were seen once. These data belong to a study of molecular identifiers for immune sequencing clone quantification. Study details: Four of five RNA aliquots from around 20,000 or 100,000 naive CD8 T cells were sequenced.

The CDR3 length is 16 residues. The junction had 8 bases not matched to a gene; V was cut back by 6 bases and J by 6 bases. Germline V CDR1 and CDR2: LGHNT, FRNRAP. Researchers sorted naive CD8 T cells as cells that were CD8+CD4-CCR7+CD45RA+. The origin of this receptor is a human donor in good health. Some libraries in this study had Jurkat cell RNA spiked in. The sample was naive CD8+ T cells from blood, with Jurkat cell RNA spiked in. Specified subset: FACS-sorted CD8+CD4-CCR7+CD45RA+ naive T cells. This sequence joins TRBV12-5 and TRBJ2-2; 12 bases map to TRBD2. CDR3 DNA sequence: TGTGCTAGTGGCATCGCTAGCGGGAGGGCCCCCGGGGAGCTGTTTTTT. Translating gives CASGIASGRAPGELFF.